Listed below are T cell receptor beta chains from one sample, sequenced in a study of shared clonotypes between healthy human individuals. This table comes from immunoSEQ multiplex PCR, and its TCRdb copy is limited to in-frame clones, with some not included. The profile shows more than 550,000 clones, 72% of them singletons. What was sequenced was memory CD4+ T cells sorted from blood. These receptors were obtained from a woman aged 25-40 years in good health. Each CDR3 is given with its conserved first and last residue. The order of the fields is CDR3 protein, V gene, CDR3 length, J gene.

CDR3aa: CASSLGRGGDTYEQYF
v_gene: TRBV28
len: 16
j_gene: TRBJ2-7

CDR3aa: CASSPRGQDYGYTF
v_gene: TRBV19
len: 14
j_gene: TRBJ1-2

CDR3aa: CASSTTASSYEQYF
v_gene: TRBV7-6
len: 14
j_gene: TRBJ2-7

CDR3aa: CASSLLTSANTGELFF
v_gene: TRBV5-6
len: 16
j_gene: TRBJ2-2

CDR3aa: CASSYSFTQETQYF
v_gene: TRBV6-5
len: 14
j_gene: TRBJ2-5

CDR3aa: CASSYSTDPLGQYF
v_gene: TRBV6-6
len: 14
j_gene: TRBJ2-7

CDR3aa: CASSLSTSGNTIYF
v_gene: TRBV5-1
len: 14
j_gene: TRBJ1-3

CDR3aa: CTSSQDWGQGGSEAFF
v_gene: TRBV1
len: 16
j_gene: TRBJ1-1

CDR3aa: CASSIGDRDSNEQYF
v_gene: TRBV5-1
len: 15
j_gene: TRBJ2-7

CDR3aa: CASSPAGTGTIGEQYF
v_gene: TRBV18
len: 16
j_gene: TRBJ2-7

CDR3aa: CASSYNRGLNNEQFF
v_gene: TRBV5-4
len: 15
j_gene: TRBJ2-1

CDR3aa: CASSLATNEKLFF
v_gene: TRBV4-1
len: 13
j_gene: TRBJ1-4

CDR3aa: CASKKTRELFF
v_gene: TRBV19
len: 11
j_gene: TRBJ2-2

CDR3aa: CASSDRRTSGGYNEQFF
v_gene: TRBV6-4
len: 17
j_gene: TRBJ2-1

CDR3aa: CSVVGQASYEQYF
v_gene: TRBV29-1
len: 13
j_gene: TRBJ2-7

CDR3aa: CASSPQRVVSGNTIYF
v_gene: TRBV2
len: 16
j_gene: TRBJ1-3

CDR3aa: CASSRAGGTDTQYF
v_gene: TRBV9
len: 14
j_gene: TRBJ2-3

CDR3aa: CASSVGGQETEAFF
v_gene: TRBV9
len: 14
j_gene: TRBJ1-1

CDR3aa: CASSIVRGAPSYNEQFF
v_gene: TRBV19
len: 17
j_gene: TRBJ2-1

CDR3aa: CASSLTGRADGYTF
v_gene: TRBV5-4
len: 14
j_gene: TRBJ1-2